Shown below are 24 T cell receptor beta chains from a single sample sequenced in a study of blood T cell repertoires in COVID-19. Method: immunoSEQ multiplex PCR; TCRdb's copy keeps in-frame clones and lacks some. This table holds nearly 95,000 clones, around four fifths found once. Sequencing input: peripheral blood. These receptors all stem from a human donor in a cohort sampled during active COVID-19.

The chain combines TRBV6-5 with TRBJ1-6; D might be TRBD1 (5 bases). Germline CDR1 reads MNHEY; CDR2 reads SVGAGI. The CDR3 extends over 14 amino acids. V was shortened by 2 bases and J by 9 bases, with 11 bases between the two germline ends. CDR3 sequence reads: CASSYLQGGSPLHF. The CDR3 region has the DNA TGTGCCAGCAGTTACCTCCAGGGTGGTTCACCCCTCCACTTT.

V usage is TRBV5-5 and J usage is TRBJ2-5, with D tentatively TRBD1 (5 bases). The CDR3 sequence is 16 residues long. Germline assignment: CDR1 SGHKS and CDR2 YYEKEE (reference sequence). Trimming removed 2 bases at V and 1 base at J, with 15 bases between. The CDR3 DNA follows: TGTGCCAGCAGCTTTGTCAAGGCGACAGTCCAAGAGACCCAGTACTTC. Residues: CASSFVKATVQETQYF.

The rearrangement uses TRBV18 and TRBJ2-3; 11 nucleotides agree with TRBD2. The V segment lost 2 bases and the J segment 5 bases; nucleotides outside the gene matches: 3. CDR3 size: 15 residues. In germline, CDR1 is KGHSH, CDR2 LQKENI. The CDR3, as DNA: TGTGCCAGCTCACCAATGACTAGCGGGAAAGATACGCAGTATTTT. It is translated as CASSPMTSGKDTQYF.

The gene calls are TRBV5-1 and TRBJ1-1; 7 nucleotides agree with TRBD1. CDR3 length equals 14 residues. The germline CDR1 and CDR2 sequences are SGHRS and YFSETQ. V lost 7 bases and J lost 1; bases outside the gene matches: 7. The CDR3 loop reads CASVTGVGNTEAFF. CDR3 bases: TGCGCCAGCGTTACAGGGGTTGGGAACACTGAAGCTTTCTTT. The variable domain in full, with the rest retrieved from reference TRBV5-1 and TRBJ1-1, is KAGVTQTPRYLIKTRGQQVTLSCSPISGHRSVSWYQQTPGQGLQFLFEYFSETQRNKGNFPGRFSGRQFSNSRSEMNVSTLELGDSALYLCASVTGVGNTEAFFGQGTRLTVV.

This clone was picked up one time. The V and J genes are TRBV18 and TRBJ1-5; D is possibly TRBD1 (6 bases). Trimming took 5 bases from V and 6 from J, leaving 14 bases between them. CDR1 is KGHSH, CDR2 LQKENI, per germline. This CDR3 has 14 amino acids. CDR3 amino acids: CASSNRVDRQPQHF. The CDR3 DNA is TGTGCCAGCTCAAACAGGGTGGATCGTCAGCCCCAGCATTTT.

The chain uses TRBV5-4 and TRBJ1-2, with unresolved D. Per germline, CDR1 SGHNT and CDR2 YYREEE (reference sequence). The CDR3 runs to 12 residues. V was clipped by 9 bases and J by 3 bases, with 12 bases between them. The CDR3 region is CATTGAYYGYTF. The CDR3 nucleotides read TGTGCCACCACGGGAGCGTACTATGGCTACACCTTC.

A few counts support this clone. The chain links TRBV10-3 to TRBJ1-5, with D possibly TRBD1 on 5 matching bases. The germline CDR1 and CDR2 sequences are ENHRY and SYGVKD. V was cut by 4 bases and J by 8 bases, with 12 bases left in between. This CDR3 spans 13 amino acids. CDR3 bases: TGTGCCATCAGTGCCCGCGGGGGTGAGCCCCAGCATTTT. Its translation is CAISARGGEPQHF.

V and J are TRBV27 and TRBJ1-1; 10 nucleotides align to TRBD1. The germline V gene encodes CDR1 MNHEY and CDR2 SMNVEV (reference sequence). There are 15 residues in the CDR3. J gave up 5 bases and V 5 bases, and 8 bases lay outside the gene matches. DNA of the CDR3: TGTGCCAGCAGTAACCCGGGACAGGGGCGGACTGAAGCTTTCTTT. Its translation: CASSNPGQGRTEAFF.

The V call is TRBV7-2, the J call TRBJ2-1; the match to TRBD2 covers 7 bases. J was trimmed by 9 bases and V by 0 bases; bases with no gene match: 14. Germline CDR1 reads SGHTA; CDR2 reads FQGNSA. CDR3 size: 17 residues. The CDR3 loop is CASSLAPRGSAQSEQFF. The CDR3 DNA reads as TGTGCCAGCAGCTTAGCCCCGCGCGGGAGCGCGCAGAGTGAGCAGTTCTTC.

The CDR3 region is CASTFSGGNNEQFF. In DNA, the CDR3 is TGTGCCAGCACTTTTAGCGGGGGGAACAATGAGCAGTTCTTC. This chain connects TRBV11-2 to TRBJ2-1; 10 nucleotides align to TRBD2. The CDR3 has 14 residues. Trimming took 7 bases from V and 5 from J; bases not matched to a gene: 5. Germline values: CDR1 SGHAT, CDR2 FQNNGV. The variable domain in full, completed from reference TRBV11-2 and TRBJ2-1, reads EAGVAQSPRYKIIEKRQSVAFWCNPISGHATLYWYQQILGQGPKLLIQFQNNGVVDDSQLPKDRFSAERLKGVDSTLKIQPAKLEDSAVYLCASTFSGGNNEQFFGPGTRLTVL.

This chain uses TRBV18 with TRBJ2-7, with 8 positions matching TRBD2. The V and J ends lost 6 bases and 2 bases, in that order; junction bases with no gene match: 6. The CDR3 has 14 residues. Germline CDR1 and CDR2: KGHSH and LQKENI. The DNA of the CDR3 is TGTGCCAGCTCCCCGGGGGGGCCCGCCTACGAGCAGTACTTC. Amino acid sequence: CASSPGGPAYEQYF.

The chain employs TRBV5-1 and TRBJ2-7, with a possible D match to TRBD1 (6 bases). The V end was cut by 4 bases, the J end by 0 bases, with 11 bases between. Germline V gene data show CDR1 as SGHRS and CDR2 as YFSETQ. The CDR3 has 14 residues. The CDR3 region has the DNA TGCGCCAGCAGCAGAACAGGGAGCTCCTACGAGCAGTACTTC. This codes for CASSRTGSSYEQYF.

J is TRBJ1-2 and V is TRBV5-1, with a weak D call TRBD1 (6 bases). The ends were cut back, 4 bases at V and 7 bases at J, with 17 bases in the middle. Germline V gene sequence: CDR1 SGHRS, CDR2 YFSETQ. CDR3 length: 14 amino acids. CDR3 region: CASSPMGGALGYTF. DNA of the CDR3: TGCGCCAGCAGCCCTATGGGGGGGGCGCTTGGCTACACCTTC. Full variable domain (remainder filled in from reference TRBV5-1 and TRBJ1-2): KAGVTQTPRYLIKTRGQQVTLSCSPISGHRSVSWYQQTPGQGLQFLFEYFSETQRNKGNFPGRFSGRQFSNSRSEMNVSTLELGDSALYLCASSPMGGALGYTFGSGTRLTVV.

About this clone itself: This sequence is one base from a far larger clone and is likely a read error. This chain joins TRBV7-2 and TRBJ2-7, with TRBD2 matching 7 bases. Unmatched junction bases numbered 3, after V lost 3 bases and J lost 4 bases. Germline CDR1 is SGHTA and CDR2 is FQGNSA. The CDR3 is 13 residues long. The CDR3 protein is CASSLGGPYEQYF. CDR3 nucleotides: TGTGCCAGCAGCTTGGGAGGGCCTTACGAGCAGTACTTC.

The V call is TRBV5-1, the J call TRBJ1-5, with 7 bases fitting TRBD1. There are 15 residues in the CDR3. Trimming took 1 base from V and 1 from J; bases not matched to a gene: 2. Germline loops: CDR1 SGHRS, CDR2 YFSETQ. The CDR3 coding sequence is TGCGCCAGCAGCTTGACAGGGGAAAGCAATCAGCCCCAGCATTTT. Its protein product is CASSLTGESNQPQHF. The full variable domain, with the rest looked up from reference TRBV5-1 and TRBJ1-5, is KAGVTQTPRYLIKTRGQQVTLSCSPISGHRSVSWYQQTPGQGLQFLFEYFSETQRNKGNFPGRFSGRQFSNSRSEMNVSTLELGDSALYLCASSLTGESNQPQHFGDGTRLSIL.

This chain connects TRBV7-9 to TRBJ2-5; D possibly corresponds to TRBD2 (6 bases). The CDR3 runs to 14 residues. Germline-derived CDR1 and CDR2 are SEHNR and FQNEAQ (reference sequence). Between the trimmed V and J ends, which lost 6 bases and 0 bases, there was a span of 11 bases. The CDR3: CASSRERNQETQYF. For the CDR3, the DNA is TGTGCCAGCAGTCGGGAGCGAAACCAAGAGACCCAGTACTTC. The complete variable domain, with remaining parts taken from reference TRBV7-9 and TRBJ2-5, reads DTGVSQNPRHKITKRGQNVTFRCDPISEHNRLYWYRQTLGQGPEFLTYFQNEAQLEKSRLLSDRFSAERPKGSFSTLEIQRTEQGDSAMYLCASSRERNQETQYFGPGTRLLVL.

The rearrangement joins TRBV18 to TRBJ2-7; possibly TRBD1 for D (6 bases). Trimming removed 3 bases at V and 0 bases at J, with 12 bases between. The CDR3 has 15 amino acids. Germline CDR1 reads KGHSH; CDR2 reads LQKENI. The CDR3 coding sequence is TGTGCCAGCTCACCCGGGACACGGTACTCCTACGAGCAGTACTTC. Amino acids: CASSPGTRYSYEQYF.

The chain couples TRBV18 to TRBJ1-2; D is unclear. Trimming took 0 bases from V and 1 from J, leaving 6 bases between them. Germline V gives CDR1 KGHSH, CDR2 LQKENI. The CDR3 contains 14 residues. CDR3 region: CASSPPSLNYGYTF. For the CDR3, the DNA is TGTGCCAGCTCACCACCATCTCTTAACTATGGCTACACCTTC.

The gene calls are TRBV6-5 and TRBJ2-3, with 11 bases matching TRBD2. V was clipped by 6 bases and J by 6 bases; unmatched bases: 2. The V gene's germline CDR1 is MNHEY and CDR2 SVGAGI. The CDR3 has 13 amino acids. The CDR3 bases are TGTGCCAGCAGACTAGCGGGGGTGGATACGCAGTATTTT. The encoded protein is CASRLAGVDTQYF.

The rearrangement joins TRBV18 to TRBJ1-2; D is possibly TRBD1 (5 bases). V lost 1 base, J lost 4 bases, and 10 bases lay in between. Germline V gene sequence: CDR1 KGHSH, CDR2 LQKENI. This CDR3 has 14 residues. Here the CDR3 DNA reads TGTGCCAGCTCACCACTAGGGGAAAGCTATGGCTACACCTTC. Amino acids: CASSPLGESYGYTF. The full variable domain, in which reference TRBV18 and TRBJ1-2 provide the parts outside the CDR3, is NAGVMQNPRHLVRRRGQEARLRCSPMKGHSHVYWYRQLPEEGLKFMVYLQKENIIDESGMPKERFSAEFPKEGPSILRIQQVVRGDSAAYFCASSPLGESYGYTFGSGTRLTVV.

This sequence joins TRBV19 and TRBJ1-1; D gene uncertain. V shed 6 bases and J shed 0 bases, with 17 bases lying between them. Germline values: CDR1 LNHDA, CDR2 SQIVND (reference sequence). There are 16 residues in the CDR3. The CDR3 loop reads CASRRERSSMNTEAFF. CDR3 in DNA: TGTGCCAGTAGGCGTGAACGGTCGTCCATGAACACTGAAGCTTTCTTT. The variable domain in full, completed from reference TRBV19 and TRBJ1-1, reads DGGITQSPKYLFRKEGQNVTLSCEQNLNHDAMYWYRQDPGQGLRLIYYSQIVNDFQKGDIAEGYSVSREKKESFPLTVTSAQKNPTAFYLCASRRERSSMNTEAFFGQGTRLTVV.

This clone was seen a single time. This rearrangement joins TRBV3-1 (or the pseudogene TRBV3-2) to TRBJ2-3, with TRBD2 matching over 10 bases. The J segment lost 0 bases and the V segment lost 4 bases, leaving 16 bases of the junction unmatched. Germline CDR1 reads LGHDT; CDR2 reads YNNKEL (reference sequence). CDR3 length: 20 residues. The CDR3 sequence: CASSRLRGSGGRSSTDTQYF. The CDR3 region has the DNA TGTGCCAGCAGCCGTTTAAGGGGTAGCGGGGGGCGATCTAGCACAGATACGCAGTATTTT.

The chain's CDR3 is CASSRGGEGNTEAFF. CDR3 in DNA: TGCGCCAGCAGCCGGGGTGGAGAGGGGAACACTGAAGCTTTCTTT. J is TRBJ1-1 and V is TRBV5-1; D is ambiguous. The CDR3 spans 15 residues. The germline V gene encodes CDR1 SGHRS and CDR2 YFSETQ. The V gene lost 4 bases and the J gene lost 1 base, with 14 bases spanning the gap.

The CDR3 sequence is CASSLGMGALQETQYF. The CDR3 region has the DNA TGTGCCAGCAGCTTGGGAATGGGAGCCTTACAAGAGACCCAGTACTTC. V is TRBV5-4 and J is TRBJ2-5; the D gene is possibly TRBD2 (5 bases). CDR1 and CDR2 from the germline V gene are SGHNT and YYREEE (reference sequence). V was shortened by 0 bases and J by 2 bases, with 14 bases between the two germline ends. This CDR3 has 16 residues.